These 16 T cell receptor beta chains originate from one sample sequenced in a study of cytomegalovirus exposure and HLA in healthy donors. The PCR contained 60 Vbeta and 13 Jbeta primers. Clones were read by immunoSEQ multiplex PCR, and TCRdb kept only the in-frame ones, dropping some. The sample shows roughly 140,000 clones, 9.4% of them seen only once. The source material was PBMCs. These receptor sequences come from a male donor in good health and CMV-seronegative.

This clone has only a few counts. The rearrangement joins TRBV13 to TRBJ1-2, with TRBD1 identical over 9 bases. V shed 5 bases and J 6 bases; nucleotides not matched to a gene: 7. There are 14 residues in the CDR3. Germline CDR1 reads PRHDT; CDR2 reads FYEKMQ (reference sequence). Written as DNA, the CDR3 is TGTGCCAGCAGCATATGGGACAGGGCTCATGGCTACACCTTC. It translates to CASSIWDRAHGYTF.

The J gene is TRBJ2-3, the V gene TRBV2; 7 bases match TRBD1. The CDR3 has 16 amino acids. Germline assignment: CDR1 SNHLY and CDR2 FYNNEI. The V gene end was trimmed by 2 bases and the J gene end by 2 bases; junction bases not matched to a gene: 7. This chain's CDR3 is CASSERTGRATDTQYF. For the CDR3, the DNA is TGTGCCAGCAGTGAAAGGACAGGTCGTGCCACAGATACGCAGTATTTT.

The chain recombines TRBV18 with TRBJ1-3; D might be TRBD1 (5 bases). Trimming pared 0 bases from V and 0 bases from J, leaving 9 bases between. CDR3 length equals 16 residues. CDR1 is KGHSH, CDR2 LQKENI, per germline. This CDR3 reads CASSPPDGGSGNTIYF. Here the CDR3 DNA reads TGTGCCAGCTCACCACCGGACGGGGGCTCTGGAAACACCATATATTTT.

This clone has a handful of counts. The DNA of the CDR3 is TGCGCCAGCAGCTTGGCCGGAGGGAGGGATGAAAAACTGTTTTTT. Translating it yields CASSLAGGRDEKLFF. V gene TRBV5-1 combines with J gene TRBJ1-4; D is unclear. The V gene's germline CDR1 is SGHRS and CDR2 YFSETQ. The CDR3 has 15 residues. V shed 0 bases and J shed 6 bases, with 12 bases lying between them.

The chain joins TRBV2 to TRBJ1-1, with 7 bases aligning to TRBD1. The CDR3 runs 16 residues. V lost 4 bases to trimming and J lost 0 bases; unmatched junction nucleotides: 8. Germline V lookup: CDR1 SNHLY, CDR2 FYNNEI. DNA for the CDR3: TGTGCCAGCAGTGTAGACAGGGCCCTTTTGAACACTGAAGCTTTCTTT. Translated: CASSVDRALLNTEAFF.

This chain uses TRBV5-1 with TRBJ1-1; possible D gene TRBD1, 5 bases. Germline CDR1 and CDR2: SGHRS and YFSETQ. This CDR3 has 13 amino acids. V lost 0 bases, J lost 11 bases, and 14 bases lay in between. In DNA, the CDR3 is TGCGCCAGCAGCTTGGGACAGAGTCATCGGGCTTTCTTT. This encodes CASSLGQSHRAFF. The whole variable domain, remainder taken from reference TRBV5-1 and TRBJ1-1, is KAGVTQTPRYLIKTRGQQVTLSCSPISGHRSVSWYQQTPGQGLQFLFEYFSETQRNKGNFPGRFSGRQFSNSRSEMNVSTLELGDSALYLCASSLGQSHRAFFGQGTRLTVV.

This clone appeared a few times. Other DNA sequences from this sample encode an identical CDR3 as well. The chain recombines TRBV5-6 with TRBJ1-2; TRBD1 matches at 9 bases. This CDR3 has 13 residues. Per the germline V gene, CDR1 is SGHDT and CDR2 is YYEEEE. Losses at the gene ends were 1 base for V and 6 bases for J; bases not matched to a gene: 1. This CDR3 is CASSLRQGDGYTF. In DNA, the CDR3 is TGTGCCAGCAGCTTGAGACAGGGGGATGGCTACACCTTC.

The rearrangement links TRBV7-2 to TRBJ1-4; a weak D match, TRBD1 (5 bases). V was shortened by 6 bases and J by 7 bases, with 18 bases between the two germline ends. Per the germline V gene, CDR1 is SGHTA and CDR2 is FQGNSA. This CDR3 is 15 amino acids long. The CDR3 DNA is TGTGCCAGCAGTAAAGATGGGGGGTTGTTTGAAAAACTGTTTTTT. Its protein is CASSKDGGLFEKLFF.

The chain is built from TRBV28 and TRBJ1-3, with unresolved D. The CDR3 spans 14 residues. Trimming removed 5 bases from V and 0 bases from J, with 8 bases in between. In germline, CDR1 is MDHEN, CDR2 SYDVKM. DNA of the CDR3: TGTGCCAGCAGTCAGAAACCCTCTGGAAACACCATATATTTT. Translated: CASSQKPSGNTIYF.

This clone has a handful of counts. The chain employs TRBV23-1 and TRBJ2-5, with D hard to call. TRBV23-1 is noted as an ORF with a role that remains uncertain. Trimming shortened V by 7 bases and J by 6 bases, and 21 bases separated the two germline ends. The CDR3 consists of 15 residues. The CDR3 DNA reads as TGCGCCAGCATTTCAATCCCAGGCAAGACACAGACCCAGTACTTC. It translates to CASISIPGKTQTQYF.

CDR3 sequence reads: CASSLRTGEAFF. The CDR3 nucleotides read TGTGCCAGCTCACTTAGGACAGGGGAAGCTTTCTTT. The chain links TRBV18 to TRBJ1-1, with 8 bases aligning to TRBD1. The V and J ends lost 4 bases and 8 bases, in that order; junction bases with no gene match: 3. The CDR3 contains 12 residues. The V gene's germline CDR1 is KGHSH and CDR2 LQKENI.

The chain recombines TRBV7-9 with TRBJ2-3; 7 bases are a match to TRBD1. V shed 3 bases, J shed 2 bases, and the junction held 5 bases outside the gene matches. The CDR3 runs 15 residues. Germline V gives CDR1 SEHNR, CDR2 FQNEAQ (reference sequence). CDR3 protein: CASSFGTDPTDTQYF. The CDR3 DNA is TGTGCCAGCAGCTTCGGGACAGATCCCACAGATACGCAGTATTTT.

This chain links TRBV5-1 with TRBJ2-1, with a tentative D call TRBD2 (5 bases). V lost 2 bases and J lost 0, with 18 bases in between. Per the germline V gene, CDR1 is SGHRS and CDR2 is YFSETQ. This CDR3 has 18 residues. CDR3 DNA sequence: TGCGCCAGCAGCTTCCTCGCGGCTTTTACTAGCTCCTACAATGAGCAGTTCTTC. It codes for CASSFLAAFTSSYNEQFF.

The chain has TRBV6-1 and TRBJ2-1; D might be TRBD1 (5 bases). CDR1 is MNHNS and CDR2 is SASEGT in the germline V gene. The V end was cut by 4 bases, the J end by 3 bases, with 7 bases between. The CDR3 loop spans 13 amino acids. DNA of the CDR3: TGTGCCAGCAGTGCCGACAGCTACAATGAGCAGTTCTTC. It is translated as CASSADSYNEQFF.

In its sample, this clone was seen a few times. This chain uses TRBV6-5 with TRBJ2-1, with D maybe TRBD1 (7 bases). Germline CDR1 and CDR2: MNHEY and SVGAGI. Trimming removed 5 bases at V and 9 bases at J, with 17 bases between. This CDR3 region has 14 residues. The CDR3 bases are TGTGCCAGCAGTACCACCGCAGGGGGACTTGAGCAGTTCTTC. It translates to CASSTTAGGLEQFF.

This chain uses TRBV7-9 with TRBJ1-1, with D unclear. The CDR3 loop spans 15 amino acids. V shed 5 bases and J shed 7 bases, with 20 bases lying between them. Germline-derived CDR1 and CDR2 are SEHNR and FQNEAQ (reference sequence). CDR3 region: CASSPTGSTVREAFF. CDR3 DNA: TGTGCCAGCAGCCCTACCGGGAGCACAGTCCGTGAAGCTTTCTTT.